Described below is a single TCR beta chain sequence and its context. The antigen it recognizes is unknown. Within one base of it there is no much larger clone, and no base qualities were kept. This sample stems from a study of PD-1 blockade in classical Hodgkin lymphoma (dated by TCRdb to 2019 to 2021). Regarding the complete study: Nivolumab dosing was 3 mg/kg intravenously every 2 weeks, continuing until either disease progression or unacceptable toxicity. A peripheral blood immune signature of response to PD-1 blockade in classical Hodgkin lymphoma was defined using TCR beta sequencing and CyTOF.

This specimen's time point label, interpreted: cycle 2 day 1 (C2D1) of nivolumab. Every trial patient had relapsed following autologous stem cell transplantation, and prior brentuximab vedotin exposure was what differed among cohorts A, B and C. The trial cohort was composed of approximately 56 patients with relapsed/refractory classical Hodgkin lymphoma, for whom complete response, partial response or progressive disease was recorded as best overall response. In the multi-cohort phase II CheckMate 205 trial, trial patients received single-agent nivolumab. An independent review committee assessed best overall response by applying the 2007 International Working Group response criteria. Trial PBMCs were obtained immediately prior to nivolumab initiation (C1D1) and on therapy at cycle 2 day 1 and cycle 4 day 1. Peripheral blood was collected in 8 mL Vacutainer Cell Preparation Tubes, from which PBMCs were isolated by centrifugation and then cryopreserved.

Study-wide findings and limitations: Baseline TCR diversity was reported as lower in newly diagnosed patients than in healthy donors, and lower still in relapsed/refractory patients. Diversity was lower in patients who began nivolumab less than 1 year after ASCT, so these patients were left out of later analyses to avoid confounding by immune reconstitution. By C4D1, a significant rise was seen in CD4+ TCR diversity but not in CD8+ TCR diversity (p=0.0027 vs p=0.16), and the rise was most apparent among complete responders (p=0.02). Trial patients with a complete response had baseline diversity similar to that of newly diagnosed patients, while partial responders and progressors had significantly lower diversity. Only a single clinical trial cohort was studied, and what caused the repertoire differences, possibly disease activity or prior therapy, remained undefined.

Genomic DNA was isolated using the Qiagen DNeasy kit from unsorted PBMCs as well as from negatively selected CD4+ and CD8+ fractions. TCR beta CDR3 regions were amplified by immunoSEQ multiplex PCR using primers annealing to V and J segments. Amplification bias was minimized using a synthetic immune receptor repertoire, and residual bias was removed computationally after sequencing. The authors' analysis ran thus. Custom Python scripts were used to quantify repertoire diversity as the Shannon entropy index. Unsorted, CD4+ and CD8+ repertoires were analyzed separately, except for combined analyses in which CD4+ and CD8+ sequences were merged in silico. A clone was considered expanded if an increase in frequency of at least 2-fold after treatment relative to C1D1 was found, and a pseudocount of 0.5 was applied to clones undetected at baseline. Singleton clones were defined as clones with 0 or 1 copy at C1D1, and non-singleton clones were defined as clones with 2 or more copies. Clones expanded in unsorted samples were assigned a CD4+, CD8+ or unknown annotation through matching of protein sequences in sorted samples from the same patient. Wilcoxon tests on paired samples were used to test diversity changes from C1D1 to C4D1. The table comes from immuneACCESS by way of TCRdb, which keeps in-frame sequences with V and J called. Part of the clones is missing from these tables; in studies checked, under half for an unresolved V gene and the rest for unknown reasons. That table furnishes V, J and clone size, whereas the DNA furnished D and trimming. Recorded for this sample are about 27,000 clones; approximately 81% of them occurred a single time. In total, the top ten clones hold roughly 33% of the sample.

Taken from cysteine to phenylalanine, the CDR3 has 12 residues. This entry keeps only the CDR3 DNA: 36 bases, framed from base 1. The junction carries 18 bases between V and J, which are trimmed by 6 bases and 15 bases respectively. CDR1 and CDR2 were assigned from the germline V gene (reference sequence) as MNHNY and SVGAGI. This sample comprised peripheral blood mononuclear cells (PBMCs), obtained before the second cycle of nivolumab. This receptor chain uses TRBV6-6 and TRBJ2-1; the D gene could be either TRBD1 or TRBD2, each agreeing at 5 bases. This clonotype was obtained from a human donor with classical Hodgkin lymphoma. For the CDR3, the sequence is CASSPPGPTGFF. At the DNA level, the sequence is TGTGCCAGCAGCCCCCCGGGGCCGACGGGGTTCTTC.